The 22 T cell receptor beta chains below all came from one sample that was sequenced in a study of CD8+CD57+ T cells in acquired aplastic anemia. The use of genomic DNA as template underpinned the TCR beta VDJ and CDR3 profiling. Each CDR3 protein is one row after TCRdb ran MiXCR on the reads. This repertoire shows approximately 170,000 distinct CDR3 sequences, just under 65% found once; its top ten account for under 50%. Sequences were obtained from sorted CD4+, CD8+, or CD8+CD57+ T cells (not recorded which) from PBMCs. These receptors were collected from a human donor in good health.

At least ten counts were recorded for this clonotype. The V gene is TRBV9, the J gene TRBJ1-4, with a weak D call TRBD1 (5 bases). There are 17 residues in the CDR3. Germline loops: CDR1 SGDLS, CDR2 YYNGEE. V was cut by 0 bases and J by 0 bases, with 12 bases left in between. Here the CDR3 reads CASSVGQTGATNEKLFF. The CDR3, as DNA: TGTGCCAGCAGCGTAGGGCAGACGGGGGCAACTAATGAAAAACTGTTTTTT.

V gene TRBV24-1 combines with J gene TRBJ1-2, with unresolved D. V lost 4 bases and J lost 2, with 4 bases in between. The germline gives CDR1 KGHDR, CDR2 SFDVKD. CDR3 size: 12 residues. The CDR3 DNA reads TGTGCCACCAGTGAAGGGAACTATGGCTACACCTTC. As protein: CATSEGNYGYTF.

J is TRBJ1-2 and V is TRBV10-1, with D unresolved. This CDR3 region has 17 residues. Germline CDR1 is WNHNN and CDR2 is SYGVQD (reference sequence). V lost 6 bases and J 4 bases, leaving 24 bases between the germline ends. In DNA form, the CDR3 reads TGCGCCAGCAGAACCCCTGACGGTGAAGTCGGAGTCTATGGCTACACCTTC. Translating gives CASRTPDGEVGVYGYTF.

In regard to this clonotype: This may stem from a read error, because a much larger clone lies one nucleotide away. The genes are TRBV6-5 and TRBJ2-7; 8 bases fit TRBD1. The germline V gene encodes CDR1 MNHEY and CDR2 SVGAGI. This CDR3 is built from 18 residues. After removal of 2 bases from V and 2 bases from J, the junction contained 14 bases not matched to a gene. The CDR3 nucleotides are TGTGCCAGCAGTTACCTGAATCCGGGACAGGCAAACCCCTACGAGCAGTACTTC. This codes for CASSYLNPGQANPYEQYF.

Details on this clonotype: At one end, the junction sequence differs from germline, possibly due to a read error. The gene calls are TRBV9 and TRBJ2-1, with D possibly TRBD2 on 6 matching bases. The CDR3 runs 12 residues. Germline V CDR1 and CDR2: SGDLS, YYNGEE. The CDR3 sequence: CASSVSSGEQLF. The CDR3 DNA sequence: TGTGCCAGCAGCGTAAGTAGCGGAGAGCAGCTCTTC.

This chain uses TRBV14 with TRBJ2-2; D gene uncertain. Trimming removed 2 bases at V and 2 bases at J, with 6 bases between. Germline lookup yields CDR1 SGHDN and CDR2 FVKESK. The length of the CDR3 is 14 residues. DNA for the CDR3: TGTGCCAGCAGCCAATCAGTAAACACCGGGGAGCTGTTTTTT. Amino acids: CASSQSVNTGELFF.

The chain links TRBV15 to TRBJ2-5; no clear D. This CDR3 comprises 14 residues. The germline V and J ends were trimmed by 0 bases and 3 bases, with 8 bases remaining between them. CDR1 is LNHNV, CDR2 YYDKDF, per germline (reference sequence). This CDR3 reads CATSREGGEETQYF. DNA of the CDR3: TGTGCCACCAGCAGAGAGGGCGGTGAAGAGACCCAGTACTTC.

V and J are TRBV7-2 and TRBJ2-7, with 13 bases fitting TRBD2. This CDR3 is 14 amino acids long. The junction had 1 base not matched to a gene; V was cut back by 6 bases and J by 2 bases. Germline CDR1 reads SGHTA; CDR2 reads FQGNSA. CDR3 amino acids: CASRGLAGPYEQYF. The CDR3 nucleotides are TGTGCCAGCAGGGGACTAGCGGGGCCCTACGAGCAGTACTTC. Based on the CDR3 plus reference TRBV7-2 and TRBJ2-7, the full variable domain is GAGVSQSPSNKVTEKGKDVELRCDPISGHTALYWYRQSLGQGLEFLIYFQGNSAPDKSGLPSDRFSAERTGGSVSTLTIQRTQQEDSAVYLCASRGLAGPYEQYFGPGTRLTVT.

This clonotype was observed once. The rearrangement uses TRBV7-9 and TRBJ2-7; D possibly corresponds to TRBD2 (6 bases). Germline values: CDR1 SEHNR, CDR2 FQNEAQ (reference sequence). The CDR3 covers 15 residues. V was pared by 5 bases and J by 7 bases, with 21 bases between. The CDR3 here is CASSPVLARVWEQYF. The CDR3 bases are TGTGCCAGCAGCCCGGTGCTAGCGCGGGTATGGGAGCAGTACTTC.

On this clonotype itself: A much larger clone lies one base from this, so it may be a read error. CDR3 region: CASSATGGSNEKLFF. The CDR3 DNA reads as TGTGCCAGCAGTGCGACCGGGGGTAGCAATGAAAAACTGTTTTTT. The chain uses TRBV7-9 and TRBJ1-4; D might be TRBD1 (5 bases). Trimming stripped 6 bases from V and 5 bases from J, with 16 bases between. The CDR3 loop spans 15 amino acids. The germline V gene has CDR1 SEHNR and CDR2 FQNEAQ (reference sequence). The whole variable domain, remainder taken from reference TRBV7-9 and TRBJ1-4, is DTGVSQNPRHKITKRGQNVTFRCDPISEHNRLYWYRQTLGQGPEFLTYFQNEAQLEKSRLLSDRFSAERPKGSFSTLEIQRTEQGDSAMYLCASSATGGSNEKLFFGSGTQLSVL.

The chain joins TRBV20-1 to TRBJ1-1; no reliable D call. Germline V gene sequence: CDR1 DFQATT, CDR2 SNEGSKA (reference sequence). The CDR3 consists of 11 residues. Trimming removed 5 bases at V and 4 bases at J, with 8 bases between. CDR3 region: CSAGPSTEAFF. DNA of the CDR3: TGCAGTGCTGGACCGAGCACTGAAGCTTTCTTT.

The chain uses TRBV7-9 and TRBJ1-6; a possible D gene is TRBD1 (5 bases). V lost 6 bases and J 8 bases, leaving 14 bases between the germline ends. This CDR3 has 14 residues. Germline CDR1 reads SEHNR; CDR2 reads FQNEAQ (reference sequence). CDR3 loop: CASRWEQGDSPLHF. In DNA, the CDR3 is TGTGCCAGCAGGTGGGAGCAAGGGGATTCACCCCTCCACTTT.

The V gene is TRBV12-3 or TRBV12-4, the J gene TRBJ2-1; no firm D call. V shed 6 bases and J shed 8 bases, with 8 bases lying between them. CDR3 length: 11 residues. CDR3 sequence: CASRKMDEQFF. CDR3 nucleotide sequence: TGTGCCAGCAGGAAGATGGATGAGCAGTTCTTC.

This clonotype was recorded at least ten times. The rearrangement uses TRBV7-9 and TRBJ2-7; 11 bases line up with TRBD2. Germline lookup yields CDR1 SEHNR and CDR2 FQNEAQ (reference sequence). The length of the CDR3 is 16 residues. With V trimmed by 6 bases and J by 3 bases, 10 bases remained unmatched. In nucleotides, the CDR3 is TGTGCCAGCAGACCCCCCGGGACTAGCGGATACTACGAGCAGTACTTC. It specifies CASRPPGTSGYYEQYF. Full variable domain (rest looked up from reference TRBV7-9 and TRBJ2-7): DTGVSQNPRHKITKRGQNVTFRCDPISEHNRLYWYRQTLGQGPEFLTYFQNEAQLEKSRLLSDRFSAERPKGSFSTLEIQRTEQGDSAMYLCASRPPGTSGYYEQYFGPGTRLTVT.

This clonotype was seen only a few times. CDR3 sequence reads: CASSQEEFKISGNTIYF. In DNA, the CDR3 is TGCGCCAGCAGCCAGGAGGAGTTCAAAATCTCTGGAAACACCATATATTTT. The chain joins TRBV4-1 to TRBJ1-3; D uncertain. The CDR3 sequence is 17 residues long. V lost 3 bases to trimming and J lost 0 bases, with 15 bases between them. CDR1 and CDR2 from the germline V gene are MGHRA and YSYEKL.

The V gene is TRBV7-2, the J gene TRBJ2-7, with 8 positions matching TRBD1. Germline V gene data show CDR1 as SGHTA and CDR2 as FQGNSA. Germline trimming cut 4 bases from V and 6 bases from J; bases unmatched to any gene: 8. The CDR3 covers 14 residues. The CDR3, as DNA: TGTGCCAGCAGCTCCATTGGACAGGGAACCGAGCAGTACTTC. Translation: CASSSIGQGTEQYF.

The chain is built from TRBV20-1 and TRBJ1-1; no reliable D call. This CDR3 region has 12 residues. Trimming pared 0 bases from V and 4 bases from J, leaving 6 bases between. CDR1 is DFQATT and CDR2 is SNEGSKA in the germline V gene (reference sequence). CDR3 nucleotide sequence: TGCAGTGCTAGAGACGTAGGCACTGAAGCTTTCTTT. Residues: CSARDVGTEAFF.

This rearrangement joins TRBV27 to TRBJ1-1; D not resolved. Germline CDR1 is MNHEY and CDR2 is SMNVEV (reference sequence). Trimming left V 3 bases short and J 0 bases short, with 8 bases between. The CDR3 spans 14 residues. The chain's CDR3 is CASSFGRLNTEAFF. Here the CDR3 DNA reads TGTGCCAGCAGTTTCGGCAGGTTGAACACTGAAGCTTTCTTT.

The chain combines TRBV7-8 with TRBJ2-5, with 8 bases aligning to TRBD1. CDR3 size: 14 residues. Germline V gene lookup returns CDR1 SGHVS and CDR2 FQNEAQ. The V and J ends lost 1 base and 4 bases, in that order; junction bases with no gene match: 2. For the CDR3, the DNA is TGTGCCAGCAGCTTAGACGACAGGGGAGAGACCCAGTACTTC. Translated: CASSLDDRGETQYF.

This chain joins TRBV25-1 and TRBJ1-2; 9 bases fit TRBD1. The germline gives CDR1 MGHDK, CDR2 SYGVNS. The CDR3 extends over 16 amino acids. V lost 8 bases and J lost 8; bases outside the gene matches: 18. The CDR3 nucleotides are TGTGCCAGCTCGTACGCCCGGGACAGGGAATTGCGGGGCTACACCTTC. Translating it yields CASSYARDRELRGYTF.

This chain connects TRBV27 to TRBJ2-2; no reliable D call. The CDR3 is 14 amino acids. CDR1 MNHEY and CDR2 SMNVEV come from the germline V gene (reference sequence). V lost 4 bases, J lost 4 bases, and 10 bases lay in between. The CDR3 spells CASSWGLGTGELFF. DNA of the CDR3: TGTGCCAGCAGTTGGGGATTGGGCACCGGGGAGCTGTTTTTT.

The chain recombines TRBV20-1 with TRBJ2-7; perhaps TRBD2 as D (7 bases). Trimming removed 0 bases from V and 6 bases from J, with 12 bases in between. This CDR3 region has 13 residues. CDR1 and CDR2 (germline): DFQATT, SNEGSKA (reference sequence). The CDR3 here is CSARERGAFEQYF. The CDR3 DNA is TGCAGTGCTAGAGAACGGGGGGCATTCGAGCAGTACTTC.